The 19 T cell receptor beta chains below all came from one sample that was sequenced in a study of blood T cell repertoires in COVID-19 (dated by TCRdb to 2018 to 2020). Libraries were prepared through the immunoSEQ multiplex PCR assay. The table was pulled from immuneACCESS by TCRdb, which kept in-frame rearrangements only. Such tables lose some clones; where checked, under half of the loss comes from unresolved V genes, and the rest has no known cause. The sample table records roughly 110,000 clones; less than 85% of these occur just once. The ten largest clones add up to more than 13% of the sample. The specimen sequenced was peripheral blood. The receptors come from a woman aged 55-69 years with acute or convalescent COVID-19.

The rearrangement joins TRBV6-6 to TRBJ2-7, with 10 bases identical to TRBD2. CDR1 is MNHNY and CDR2 is SVGAGI in the germline V gene (reference sequence). V lost 0 bases and J lost 2; bases outside the gene matches: 1. This CDR3 spans 15 amino acids. CDR3 bases: TGTGCCAGCAGTTACTCGAGCGGGGGGGCCTACGAGCAGTACTTC. It encodes CASSYSSGGAYEQYF.

This rearrangement joins TRBV5-1 to TRBJ2-3, with 11 bases that match TRBD2. Germline V gene data show CDR1 as SGHRS and CDR2 as YFSETQ. This CDR3 is built from 17 residues. After removal of 4 bases from V and 1 base from J, the junction contained 8 bases not matched to a gene. CDR3: CASSPGRLAGRTDTQYF. The CDR3 DNA is TGCGCCAGCAGCCCGGGACGACTAGCGGGACGCACAGATACGCAGTATTTT.

The table lists this clone with a few counts. V gene TRBV19 combines with J gene TRBJ1-1; 9 bases align to TRBD1. CDR1 is LNHDA and CDR2 is SQIVND in the germline V gene (reference sequence). This CDR3 is built from 16 residues. V trimming: 2 bases; J trimming: 1 base; junction bases outside the gene matches: 5. The CDR3 protein is CASSIYRGRGNTEAFF. CDR3 in DNA: TGTGCCAGTAGTATATACAGGGGGCGAGGGAACACTGAAGCTTTCTTT.

The V call is TRBV2, the J call TRBJ1-4; D gene unclear. V lost 8 bases, J lost 2 bases, and 12 bases lay in between. Germline V gene sequence: CDR1 SNHLY, CDR2 FYNNEI. This CDR3 has 14 residues. The CDR3 reads CASGRGTTNEKLFF. DNA of the CDR3: TGTGCCAGCGGGCGGGGTACCACTAATGAAAAACTGTTTTTT.

The table lists this clone with a few counts. The chain combines TRBV6-6 with TRBJ2-7, with a possible D match to TRBD2 (5 bases). V was clipped by 6 bases and J by 5 bases, with 14 bases between them. Germline V gene lookup returns CDR1 MNHNY and CDR2 SVGAGI (reference sequence). CDR3 length equals 13 residues. This chain's CDR3 is CASRPPGIDEQYF. CDR3 bases: TGTGCCAGCAGGCCCCCGGGGATCGACGAGCAGTACTTC.

This chain connects TRBV7-9 to TRBJ1-2; TRBD1 agrees at 8 bases. The germline V gene encodes CDR1 SEHNR and CDR2 FQNEAQ (reference sequence). The CDR3 loop spans 15 amino acids. Trimming at V came to 5 bases and at J to 1 base, leaving 6 bases not matched to a gene. CDR3 nucleotide sequence: TGTGCCAGCAGCACCGACAGGGGAAGTAACTATGGCTACACCTTC. It translates to CASSTDRGSNYGYTF. The full variable domain, rest sourced from reference TRBV7-9 and TRBJ1-2, is DTGVSQNPRHKITKRGQNVTFRCDPISEHNRLYWYRQTLGQGPEFLTYFQNEAQLEKSRLLSDRFSAERPKGSFSTLEIQRTEQGDSAMYLCASSTDRGSNYGYTFGSGTRLTVV.

The chain uses TRBV30 and TRBJ1-4; 7 bases align to TRBD1. The CDR3 is 12 residues long. Trimming at V came to 5 bases and at J to 8 bases, leaving 5 bases not matched to a gene. Germline lookup yields CDR1 GTSNPN and CDR2 SVGIG (reference sequence). CDR3 DNA sequence: TGTGCCTGGGGGGACAGCCGGGAAAAACTGTTTTTT. It is translated as CAWGDSREKLFF.

This clone was picked up a small number of times. The same CDR3 can be traced to other DNA sequences in this sample. DNA for the CDR3: TGTGCCAGCTCGCTACAGGCGTATGGCTACACCTTC. The encoded protein is CASSLQAYGYTF. The chain has TRBV18 and TRBJ1-2, with D perhaps matching TRBD1 (5 bases). Germline V gene sequence: CDR1 KGHSH, CDR2 LQKENI. V gave up 6 bases and J gave up 5 bases, with 10 bases separating them. CDR3 length: 12 residues.

J is TRBJ2-2 and V is TRBV11-2; 8 nucleotides agree with TRBD2. Per the germline V gene, CDR1 is SGHAT and CDR2 is FQNNGV. Unmatched junction bases numbered 6, after V lost 5 bases and J lost 4 bases. The CDR3 consists of 15 residues. This CDR3 reads CASSVSGTRTGELFF. CDR3 in DNA: TGTGCCAGCAGCGTTAGCGGGACGCGCACCGGGGAGCTGTTTTTT.

This clone has a single count. The chain has TRBV4-2 and TRBJ2-5; 12 bases agree with TRBD2. Losses at the gene ends were 1 base for V and 1 base for J; bases not matched to a gene: 10. Germline values: CDR1 LGHNA, CDR2 YNFKEQ. This CDR3 comprises 19 residues. The CDR3 DNA is TGTGCCAGCAGCCAAGGGGGGGCCGGACTAGCGGGGACCCAAGAGACCCAGTACTTC. As protein: CASSQGGAGLAGTQETQYF.

This sequence joins TRBV11-3 and TRBJ2-5, with 14 bases that match TRBD2. Germline loops: CDR1 SGHNT, CDR2 YENEEA. With 5 bases clipped from V and 3 bases from J, the junction kept 5 bases outside the gene matches. The CDR3 contains 16 residues. The CDR3, as DNA: TGTGCCAGCAGCCCCGGGACTAGCGGGAGTGAAGAGACCCAGTACTTC. As protein: CASSPGTSGSEETQYF. The variable domain in full, completed from reference TRBV11-3 and TRBJ2-5, reads EAGVVQSPRYKIIEKKQPVAFWCNPISGHNTLYWYLQNLGQGPELLIRYENEEAVDDSQLPKDRFSAERLKGVDSTLKIQPAELGDSAVYLCASSPGTSGSEETQYFGPGTRLLVL.

Here the CDR3 DNA reads TGTGCCAGCAGCCAGGGGGGACCGAAGGGCCATGAGCAGTTCTTC. Its translation: CASSQGGPKGHEQFF. The chain uses TRBV7-7 and TRBJ2-1; D may be TRBD1 (7 bases). Per germline, CDR1 SSHAT and CDR2 FNYEAQ (reference sequence). V lost 5 bases to trimming and J lost 8 bases, with 19 bases between them. The CDR3 sequence is 15 residues long.

V is TRBV6-6 and J is TRBJ1-1; D gene uncertain. CDR3 length equals 16 residues. The ends were cut back, 10 bases at V and 1 base at J, with 22 bases in the middle. Germline lookup yields CDR1 MNHNY and CDR2 SVGAGI (reference sequence). The CDR3 reads CAIYDLPGLGNTEAFF. The CDR3 DNA sequence: TGTGCCATCTACGACCTTCCGGGTTTGGGGAACACTGAAGCTTTCTTT.

V usage is TRBV27 and J usage is TRBJ2-2; 9 bases align to TRBD1. The CDR3 covers 15 residues. V lost 2 bases, J lost 10 bases, and 8 bases stayed unmatched. Germline assignment: CDR1 MNHEY and CDR2 SMNVEV (reference sequence). The CDR3 region has the DNA TGTGCCAGCAGTTTAGGGGGACAGGGTGTGTCGGAGCTGTTTTTT. Translation gives CASSLGGQGVSELFF.

This chain links TRBV19 with TRBJ1-2; 10 bases map to TRBD1. From germline, CDR1 is LNHDA and CDR2 SQIVND (reference sequence). V gave up 7 bases and J gave up 7 bases; unmatched junction bases: 9. The CDR3 has 14 residues. This chain's CDR3 is CASTKDRGISGYTF. CDR3 nucleotide sequence: TGTGCCAGTACCAAGGACAGGGGGATCTCTGGCTACACCTTC. The full variable domain, rest sourced from reference TRBV19 and TRBJ1-2, is DGGITQSPKYLFRKEGQNVTLSCEQNLNHDAMYWYRQDPGQGLRLIYYSQIVNDFQKGDIAEGYSVSREKKESFPLTVTSAQKNPTAFYLCASTKDRGISGYTFGSGTRLTVV.

The chain couples TRBV13 to TRBJ1-4; possible D gene TRBD1, 6 bases. Germline V gene data show CDR1 as PRHDT and CDR2 as FYEKMQ (reference sequence). CDR3 size: 12 residues. Trimming removed 1 base from V and 10 bases from J, with 7 bases in between. CDR3 protein: CASSLDRAKLFF. The CDR3 bases are TGTGCCAGCAGCTTAGACAGGGCAAAACTGTTTTTT.

This sequence joins TRBV5-1 and TRBJ2-5, with 11 bases matching TRBD2. V lost 0 bases to trimming and J lost 1 base; unmatched junction nucleotides: 8. This CDR3 spans 18 amino acids. Germline values: CDR1 SGHRS, CDR2 YFSETQ. This chain's CDR3 is CASSLGSGGAISQETQYF. CDR3 nucleotide sequence: TGCGCCAGCAGCTTGGGTAGCGGGGGGGCGATTTCCCAAGAGACCCAGTACTTC.

This chain joins TRBV6-5 and TRBJ1-2; 9 bases are shared with TRBD1. CDR3 length equals 14 residues. The V and J ends lost 6 bases and 6 bases, in that order; junction bases with no gene match: 8. The germline V gene has CDR1 MNHEY and CDR2 SVGAGI. DNA for the CDR3: TGTGCCAGCAGCCCCGGGACAGGGATAAATGGCTACACCTTC. Protein sequence: CASSPGTGINGYTF.

The rearrangement joins TRBV10-2 to TRBJ2-3; TRBD1 is a possible D gene (6 bases). The CDR3 extends over 15 amino acids. Germline V gene lookup returns CDR1 WSHSY and CDR2 SAAADI. V was shortened by 6 bases and J by 4 bases, with 17 bases between the two germline ends. The CDR3: CASRNQGLAADTQYF. The CDR3 nucleotides are TGCGCCAGCAGGAACCAGGGGTTGGCTGCAGATACGCAGTATTTT.